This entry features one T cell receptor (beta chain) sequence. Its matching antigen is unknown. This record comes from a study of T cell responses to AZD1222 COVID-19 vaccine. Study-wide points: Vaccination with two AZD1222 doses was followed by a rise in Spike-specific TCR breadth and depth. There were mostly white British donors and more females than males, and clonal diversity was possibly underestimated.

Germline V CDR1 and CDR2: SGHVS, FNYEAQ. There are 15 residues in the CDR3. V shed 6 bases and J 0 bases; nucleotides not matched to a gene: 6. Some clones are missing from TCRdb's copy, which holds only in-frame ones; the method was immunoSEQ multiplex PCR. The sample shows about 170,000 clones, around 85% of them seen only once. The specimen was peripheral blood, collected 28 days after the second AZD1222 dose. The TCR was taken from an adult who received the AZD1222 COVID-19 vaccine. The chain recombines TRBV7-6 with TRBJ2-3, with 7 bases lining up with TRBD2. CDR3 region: CASSQSGVSTDTQYF. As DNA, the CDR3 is TGTGCCAGCAGTCAAAGCGGGGTCAGCACAGATACGCAGTATTTT.